The rows below give T cell receptor beta chains drawn from one sample of a study of regulatory T cells in long-lasting Graves disease. TCRdb used MiXCR to reprocess the multiplex PCR reads, holding one entry per CDR3 protein. The table records under 250,000 distinct CDR3 sequences, 20% to 25% of them present only once. This sample comprised peripheral blood mononuclear cells (PBMCs), obtained at new diagnosis, from a patient treated with antithyroid drugs. All receptors derive from a female donor with Graves disease. The CDR3 runs from the conserved cysteine through the conserved F or W. Each record gives: J gene, D gene, clone size, V gene, CDR3 DNA, CDR3 protein. The D gene is left open where the match is weak. Clone size is shown for a subset of rows, as once, few, many or a class of expanded clone.

j_call: TRBJ2-1; d_call: TRBD1; clone_size: many; v_call: TRBV20-1; cdr3_nt: TGCAGTCCAGCCCCGGGACAGGTATACAATGAGCAGTTCTTC; cdr3_aa: CSPAPGQVYNEQFF
j_call: TRBJ1-5; d_call: TRBD1; clone_size: many; v_call: TRBV6-5; cdr3_nt: TGTGCCAGCAGTTACGGGCAGGGGGCGGTTCAGCCCCAGCATTTT; cdr3_aa: CASSYGQGAVQPQHF
j_call: TRBJ1-1; d_call: TRBD1; clone_size: NA; v_call: TRBV5-5; cdr3_nt: TGTGCCAGCAGCTTCCAGGGGGCGCGCACTGAAGCTTTCTTT; cdr3_aa: CASSFQGARTEAFF
j_call: TRBJ1-4; d_call: NA; clone_size: few; v_call: TRBV6-2/TRBV6-3; cdr3_nt: TGTGCCAGCAGCCGTAGCTTGAGGGGAGAAAAACTGTTTTTT; cdr3_aa: CASSRSLRGEKLFF
j_call: TRBJ2-5; d_call: NA; clone_size: NA; v_call: TRBV18; cdr3_nt: TGTGCCAGCTCACCACGAGGGGTCGGGGGATTGTTGGAGACCCAGTACTTC; cdr3_aa: CASSPRGVGGLLETQYF
j_call: TRBJ2-2; d_call: NA; clone_size: NA; v_call: TRBV9; cdr3_nt: TGTGCCAGCAGCGTAGGGGTCACCGGGGAGCTGTTTTTT; cdr3_aa: CASSVGVTGELFF
j_call: TRBJ2-7; d_call: NA; clone_size: NA; v_call: TRBV20-1; cdr3_nt: TGCAGTGCCAATCTTAAGGGGGAGGGTGATCAGTACTTC; cdr3_aa: CSANLKGEGDQYF
j_call: TRBJ2-3; d_call: NA; clone_size: many; v_call: TRBV14; cdr3_nt: TGTGCCAGCAGCCAAGTCACAGATACGCAGTATTTT; cdr3_aa: CASSQVTDTQYF
j_call: TRBJ1-2; d_call: NA; clone_size: few; v_call: TRBV19; cdr3_nt: TGTGCCAGTAGTATAGTTCCAGGGGCCGTGGGCTACACCTTC; cdr3_aa: CASSIVPGAVGYTF
j_call: TRBJ1-6; d_call: NA; clone_size: many; v_call: TRBV18; cdr3_nt: TGTGCCAGCTCACCAACCGGGACCGCCAATAATTCACCCCTCCACTTT; cdr3_aa: CASSPTGTANNSPLHF